A single sample gave rise to the 19 T cell receptor beta chains below, sequenced in a study of blood T cell repertoires in COVID-19. Libraries were prepared by immunoSEQ multiplex PCR; TCRdb keeps only in-frame clonotypes and omits some of them. The table includes about 200,000 clones, 92% detected once. The sequenced sample was peripheral blood. All receptors come from a man in his 60s with COVID-19, enrolled during active disease.

This sequence joins TRBV4-3 and TRBJ1-5; no reliable D call. Per the germline V gene, CDR1 is LGHNA and CDR2 is YSLEER. The V and J ends lost 6 bases and 4 bases respectively, with 16 bases between them. CDR3 length: 15 residues. CDR3 loop: CASRPSLQLNQPQHF. The CDR3 DNA reads as TGCGCCAGCAGACCAAGTCTACAGCTTAATCAGCCCCAGCATTTT.

The rearrangement links TRBV12-1 to TRBJ2-7; the table's D call TRBD1 went unverified against the DNA. TRBV12-1 is termed a pseudogene. The CDR3 has 13 residues. DNA of the CDR3: TGTGCCAGCAGCTTTGCCAGGGGGCTGGAGCAGTACTTC. As protein: CASSFARGLEQYF.

This clone was picked up one time. The chain employs TRBV4-1 and TRBJ1-4; TRBD1 might be the D (5 bases). Trimming shortened V by 0 bases and J by 7 bases, and 15 bases separated the two germline ends. The V gene's germline CDR1 is MGHRA and CDR2 YSYEKL. This CDR3 spans 16 amino acids. The CDR3 spells CASSQDVPGSSEKLFF. CDR3 bases: TGCGCCAGCAGCCAAGATGTCCCAGGGTCGAGTGAAAAACTGTTTTTT.

V is TRBV5-1 and J is TRBJ1-6, with D uncertain. The CDR3 has 16 residues. Germline lookup yields CDR1 SGHRS and CDR2 YFSETQ. Trimming removed 2 bases at V and 5 bases at J, with 14 bases between. The CDR3 nucleotides read TGCGCCAGCAGCTTAGAAAACAGCTTCAATAATTCACCCCTCCACTTT. Amino acid sequence: CASSLENSFNNSPLHF.

This sequence joins TRBV6-2 or TRBV6-3 and TRBJ2-7; TRBD1 agrees at 7 bases. J gave up 3 bases and V 6 bases, and 2 bases lay outside the gene matches. Germline V lookup: CDR1 MNHEY, CDR2 SVGEGT. The CDR3 has 12 residues. In DNA, the CDR3 is TGTGCCAGCAGATACAGGGGCTACGAGCAGTACTTC. Amino acid sequence: CASRYRGYEQYF.

This rearrangement joins TRBV5-1 to TRBJ2-3; possibly TRBD1 for D (5 bases). This CDR3 has 14 amino acids. Trimming left V 0 bases short and J 0 bases short, with 5 bases between. Germline assignment: CDR1 SGHRS and CDR2 YFSETQ. The CDR3 DNA reads as TGCGCCAGCAGCTTGGACAGGAGCACAGATACGCAGTATTTT. Encoded protein: CASSLDRSTDTQYF.

This chain uses TRBV11-2 with TRBJ2-7; D might be TRBD1 (5 bases). The ends were cut back, 2 bases at V and 3 bases at J, with 26 bases in the middle. From germline, CDR1 is SGHAT and CDR2 FQNNGV. The CDR3 totals 19 residues. The DNA for the CDR3 is TGTGCCAGCAGCTTAAGATCCCCCCGGCAGGGCGGTTTGGACTACGAGCAGTACTTC. Amino acids: CASSLRSPRQGGLDYEQYF. Variable domain in full (rest from reference TRBV11-2 and TRBJ2-7): EAGVAQSPRYKIIEKRQSVAFWCNPISGHATLYWYQQILGQGPKLLIQFQNNGVVDDSQLPKDRFSAERLKGVDSTLKIQPAKLEDSAVYLCASSLRSPRQGGLDYEQYFGPGTRLTVT.

The V and J genes are TRBV14 and TRBJ2-2; tentative D call: TRBD2 (6 bases). The ends were cut back, 6 bases at V and 9 bases at J, with 14 bases in the middle. Germline V gene sequence: CDR1 SGHDN, CDR2 FVKESK. The length of the CDR3 is 13 residues. The CDR3 DNA follows: TGTGCCAGCAGTGCGGAGGGGATCCGGGAGCTGTTTTTT. This translates into CASSAEGIRELFF.

The gene calls are TRBV5-4 and TRBJ2-5; 9 bases are a match to TRBD2. This CDR3 has 18 amino acids. J lost 3 bases, V lost 2 bases, and 14 bases had no gene match. Germline-derived CDR1 and CDR2 are SGHNT and YYREEE (reference sequence). Here the CDR3 reads CASSFKGGTSSGKETQYF. The CDR3 nucleotides are TGTGCCAGCAGCTTTAAAGGGGGGACTAGCAGCGGAAAAGAGACCCAGTACTTC.

The chain couples TRBV6-5 to TRBJ2-2, with 9 bases identical to TRBD2. Germline trimming cut 6 bases from V and 0 bases from J; bases unmatched to any gene: 2. This CDR3 has 15 residues. Germline CDR1 is MNHEY and CDR2 is SVGAGI. Written as DNA, the CDR3 is TGTGCCAGCAGACTAGCGGGCCCGAACACCGGGGAGCTGTTTTTT. Protein: CASRLAGPNTGELFF.

The V call is TRBV7-9, the J call TRBJ1-2; possibly TRBD1 for D (5 bases). Deletions cut 3 bases from V and 2 bases from J, with 7 bases between. The CDR3 runs 13 residues. From germline, CDR1 is SEHNR and CDR2 FQNEAQ (reference sequence). CDR3 sequence (DNA): TGTGCCAGCAGCTTGGGGGGAAACTATGGCTACACCTTC. This encodes CASSLGGNYGYTF.

The rearrangement uses TRBV20-1 and TRBJ1-2; TRBD1 agrees at 8 bases. The CDR3 runs 11 residues. Germline V gives CDR1 DFQATT, CDR2 SNEGSKA (reference sequence). V shed 6 bases and J 7 bases; nucleotides not matched to a gene: 4. The CDR3 loop is CSANDRGGYTF. The CDR3 DNA follows: TGCAGTGCAAATGACAGGGGTGGCTACACCTTC.

The chain has TRBV5-4 and TRBJ2-7, with D possibly matching TRBD2 (5 bases). V was shortened by 4 bases and J by 0 bases, with 11 bases between the two germline ends. This CDR3 spans 14 amino acids. Germline CDR1 SGHNT, CDR2 YYREEE (reference sequence). For the CDR3, the DNA is TGTGCCAGCAGCCCCGAGCGGAGCTCCTACGAGCAGTACTTC. It specifies CASSPERSSYEQYF.

As for this clone: In the same sample, other DNA sequences code for this CDR3. The V call is TRBV5-1, the J call TRBJ2-1; D possibly corresponds to TRBD1 (6 bases). The CDR3 is 15 amino acids. The ends were cut back, 0 bases at V and 1 base at J, with 8 bases in the middle. Germline lookup yields CDR1 SGHRS and CDR2 YFSETQ. The CDR3 DNA reads as TGCGCCAGCAGCTTGGCCCAGGGGTCCTACAATGAGCAGTTCTTC. Translation gives CASSLAQGSYNEQFF.

The chain has TRBV4-2 and TRBJ2-7; 11 positions match TRBD2. From germline, CDR1 is LGHNA and CDR2 YNFKEQ. With V trimmed by 3 bases and J by 0 bases, 4 bases remained unmatched. CDR3 length: 16 residues. CDR3 region: CASSQGLADLSYEQYF. The CDR3 coding sequence is TGTGCCAGCAGCCAGGGACTAGCGGACCTCTCCTACGAGCAGTACTTC.

The count of this clone is one. The rearrangement links TRBV28 to TRBJ2-3; 14 bases align to TRBD2. The CDR3 contains 16 residues. The V segment lost 2 bases and the J segment 6 bases; nucleotides outside the gene matches: 4. Germline V gene sequence: CDR1 MDHEN, CDR2 SYDVKM. The DNA for the CDR3 is TGTGCCAGCAGTTTAGGGACTAGCGGGAGCCTCGATACGCAGTATTTT. This sequence encodes CASSLGTSGSLDTQYF.

The V call is TRBV6-2 or TRBV6-3, the J call TRBJ2-2; TRBD1 aligns across 7 bases. With V trimmed by 2 bases and J by 2 bases, 8 bases remained unmatched. CDR3 length: 17 residues. Germline V gene data show CDR1 as MNHEY and CDR2 as SVGEGT. CDR3 loop: CASSYREGGGNTGELFF. The CDR3, as DNA: TGTGCCAGCAGTTACAGGGAAGGGGGCGGTAACACCGGGGAGCTGTTTTTT.

This clone appeared a single time. The chain carries TRBV18 and TRBJ1-5; possibly TRBD1 for D (5 bases). The CDR3 is 13 residues long. Germline V gene sequence: CDR1 KGHSH, CDR2 LQKENI. Trimming left V 3 bases short and J 11 bases short, with 14 bases between. CDR3 DNA sequence: TGTGCCAGCTCACCCAACAGGCACAAGACCCAGCATTTT. Translating it yields CASSPNRHKTQHF.

This clone was counted a few times. The gene calls are TRBV5-1 and TRBJ2-4, with D possibly matching TRBD1 (6 bases). The germline gives CDR1 SGHRS, CDR2 YFSETQ. The germline V and J ends were trimmed by 0 bases and 4 bases, with 8 bases remaining between them. The CDR3 sequence is 14 residues long. CDR3 region: CASSLDRVKNIQYF. In DNA form, the CDR3 reads TGCGCCAGCAGCTTGGACAGGGTGAAAAACATTCAGTACTTC.